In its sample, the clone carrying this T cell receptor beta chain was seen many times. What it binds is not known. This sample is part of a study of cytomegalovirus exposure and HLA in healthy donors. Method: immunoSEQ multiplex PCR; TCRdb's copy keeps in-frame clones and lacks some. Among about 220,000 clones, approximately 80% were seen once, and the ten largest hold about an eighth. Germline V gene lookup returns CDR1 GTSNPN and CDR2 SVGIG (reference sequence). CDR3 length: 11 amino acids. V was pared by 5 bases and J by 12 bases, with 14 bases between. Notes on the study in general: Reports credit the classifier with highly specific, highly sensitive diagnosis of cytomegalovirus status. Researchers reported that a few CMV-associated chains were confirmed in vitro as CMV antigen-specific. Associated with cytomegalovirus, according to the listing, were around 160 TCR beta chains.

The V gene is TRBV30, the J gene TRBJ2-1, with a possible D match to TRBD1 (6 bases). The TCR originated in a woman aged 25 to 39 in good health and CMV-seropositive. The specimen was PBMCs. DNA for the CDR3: TGTGCCTGGGAACAGGGAGTTCGGCAGTTCTTC. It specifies CAWEQGVRQFF.